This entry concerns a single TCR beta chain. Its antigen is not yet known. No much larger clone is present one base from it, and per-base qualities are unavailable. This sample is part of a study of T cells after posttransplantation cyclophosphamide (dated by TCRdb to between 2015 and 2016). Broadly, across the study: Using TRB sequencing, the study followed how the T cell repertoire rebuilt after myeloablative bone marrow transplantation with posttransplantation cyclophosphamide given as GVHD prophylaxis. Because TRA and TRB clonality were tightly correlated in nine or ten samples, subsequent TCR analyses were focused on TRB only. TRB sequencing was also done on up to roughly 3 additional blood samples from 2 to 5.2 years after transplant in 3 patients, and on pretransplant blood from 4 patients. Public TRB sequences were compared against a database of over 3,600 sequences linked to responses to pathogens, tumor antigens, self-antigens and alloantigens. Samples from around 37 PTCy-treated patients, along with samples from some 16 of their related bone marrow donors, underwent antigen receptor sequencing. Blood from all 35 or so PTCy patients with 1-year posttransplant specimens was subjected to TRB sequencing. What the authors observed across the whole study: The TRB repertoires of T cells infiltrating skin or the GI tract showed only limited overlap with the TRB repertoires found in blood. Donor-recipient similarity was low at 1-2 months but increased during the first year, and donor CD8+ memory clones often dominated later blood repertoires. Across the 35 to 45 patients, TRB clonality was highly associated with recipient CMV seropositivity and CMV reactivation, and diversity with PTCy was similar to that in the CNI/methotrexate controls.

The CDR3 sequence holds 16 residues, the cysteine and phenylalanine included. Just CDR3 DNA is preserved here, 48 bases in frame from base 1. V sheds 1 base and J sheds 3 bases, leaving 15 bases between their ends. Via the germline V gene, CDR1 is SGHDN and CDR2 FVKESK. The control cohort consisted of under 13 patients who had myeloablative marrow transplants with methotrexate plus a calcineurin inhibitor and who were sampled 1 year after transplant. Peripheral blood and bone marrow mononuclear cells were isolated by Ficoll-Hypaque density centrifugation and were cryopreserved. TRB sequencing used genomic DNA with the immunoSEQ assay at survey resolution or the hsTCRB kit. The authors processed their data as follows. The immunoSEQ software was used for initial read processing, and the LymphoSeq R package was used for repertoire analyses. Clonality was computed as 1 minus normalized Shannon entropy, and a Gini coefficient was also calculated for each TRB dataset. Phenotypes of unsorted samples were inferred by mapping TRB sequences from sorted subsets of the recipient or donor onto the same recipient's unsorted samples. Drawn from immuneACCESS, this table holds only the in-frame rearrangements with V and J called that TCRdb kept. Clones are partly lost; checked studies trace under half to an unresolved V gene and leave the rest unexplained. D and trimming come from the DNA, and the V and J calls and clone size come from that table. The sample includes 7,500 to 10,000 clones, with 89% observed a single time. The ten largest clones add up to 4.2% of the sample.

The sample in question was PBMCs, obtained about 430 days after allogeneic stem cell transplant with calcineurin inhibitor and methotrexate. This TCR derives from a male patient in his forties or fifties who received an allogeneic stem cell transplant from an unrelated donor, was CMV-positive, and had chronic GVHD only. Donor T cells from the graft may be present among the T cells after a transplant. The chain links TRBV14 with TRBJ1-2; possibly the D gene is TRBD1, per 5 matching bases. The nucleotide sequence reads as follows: TGTGCCAGCAGCCAAGCAGGGACGGGAGGCGACTATGGCTACACCTTC. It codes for CASSQAGTGGDYGYTF.